The 28 T cell receptor beta chains presented below share a single source sample, sequenced in a study of T cell changes during pregnancy in multiple sclerosis. Sequencing used immunoSEQ multiplex PCR; TCRdb keeps in-frame clones, though not all of them. The sample shows about 33,000 clones, 91% of them seen only once. The sample in question was CD4+ T cells from peripheral blood mononuclear cells, obtained in the third trimester of pregnancy. The receptors stem from a female donor in good health, enrolled as a control in a pregnancy study.

The gene calls are TRBV7-3 and TRBJ2-1; 9 bases are a match to TRBD2. J was trimmed by 10 bases and V by 5 bases; bases with no gene match: 12. The germline V gene has CDR1 SGHTA and CDR2 FQGTGA. The CDR3 has 15 residues. This CDR3 is CASSTTGTSSGEQFF. DNA for the CDR3: TGTGCCAGCAGCACCACCGGGACTAGCTCGGGGGAGCAGTTCTTC.

The chain has TRBV7-2 and TRBJ1-2; 7 bases map to TRBD1. The CDR3 runs 13 residues. The V gene end was trimmed by 5 bases and the J gene end by 3 bases; junction bases not matched to a gene: 3. Germline V gives CDR1 SGHTA, CDR2 FQGNSA. CDR3 amino acids: CASSPDRDYGYTF. CDR3 DNA: TGTGCCAGCAGCCCTGACAGGGACTATGGCTACACCTTC.

J is TRBJ2-1 and V is TRBV7-9, with a weak D call TRBD2 (6 bases). The CDR3 has 13 residues. The germline V and J ends were trimmed by 11 bases and 8 bases, with 19 bases remaining between them. From germline, CDR1 is SEHNR and CDR2 FQNEAQ (reference sequence). This CDR3 is CASFGLLGDEQFF. The CDR3 DNA is TGTGCCTCCTTCGGACTACTAGGCGATGAGCAGTTCTTC.

The chain is built from TRBV7-8 and TRBJ2-1; 7 bases match TRBD2. The CDR3 length is 13 residues. The ends lost 5 bases at V and 8 bases at J; junction bases unmatched: 6. Germline V CDR1 and CDR2: SGHVS, FQNEAQ. Here the CDR3 reads CASSPRTSYEQFF. The CDR3 coding sequence is TGTGCCAGCAGCCCCCGGACTAGTTATGAGCAGTTCTTC.

V gene TRBV19 combines with J gene TRBJ1-1, with D possibly being TRBD1 (5 bases). Germline V gives CDR1 LNHDA, CDR2 SQIVND (reference sequence). V dropped 4 bases and J dropped 0 bases, with 12 bases sitting between them. The CDR3 length is 15 residues. The CDR3 loop reads CASSTGDSLNTEAFF. DNA for the CDR3: TGTGCCAGTAGTACGGGGGACTCCTTGAACACTGAAGCTTTCTTT. The entire variable domain, with the rest obtained from reference TRBV19 and TRBJ1-1, is as follows: DGGITQSPKYLFRKEGQNVTLSCEQNLNHDAMYWYRQDPGQGLRLIYYSQIVNDFQKGDIAEGYSVSREKKESFPLTVTSAQKNPTAFYLCASSTGDSLNTEAFFGQGTRLTVV.

The genes are TRBV28 and TRBJ2-7, with 9 bases lining up with TRBD2. The germline V gene encodes CDR1 MDHEN and CDR2 SYDVKM. The CDR3 loop spans 14 amino acids. After removal of 7 bases from V and 0 bases from J, the junction contained 4 bases not matched to a gene. In DNA form, the CDR3 reads TGTGCCAGCACCCTAGCGGGGAGCTCCTACGAGCAGTACTTC. Translation gives CASTLAGSSYEQYF. The variable domain in full, with the rest retrieved from reference TRBV28 and TRBJ2-7, is DVKVTQSSRYLVKRTGEKVFLECVQDMDHENMFWYRQDPGLGLRLIYFSYDVKMKEKGDIPEGYSVSREKKERFSLILESASTNQTSMYLCASTLAGSSYEQYFGPGTRLTVT.

The chain is built from TRBV2 and TRBJ1-5, with 7 bases identical to TRBD1. This CDR3 has 13 amino acids. Unmatched junction bases numbered 7, after V lost 7 bases and J lost 7 bases. CDR1 and CDR2 (germline): SNHLY, FYNNEI. The CDR3 DNA sequence: TGTGCCAGCAATACAGGGGCTGGCCAGCCCCAGCATTTT. It specifies CASNTGAGQPQHF.

This rearrangement joins TRBV19 to TRBJ1-5; D unresolved. This CDR3 contains 13 residues. The V and J ends lost 7 bases and 2 bases respectively, with 9 bases between them. In germline, CDR1 is LNHDA, CDR2 SQIVND (reference sequence). CDR3 coding DNA: TGTGCCAGTACGCGTAGTGGCAATCAGCCCCAGCATTTT. Its protein is CASTRSGNQPQHF.

The V call is TRBV21-1, the J call TRBJ1-1. TRBV21-1 corresponds to a pseudogene. The CDR3 totals 12 residues. Here the CDR3 reads CRGRGMNTEAFF. The CDR3 coding sequence is TGTAGAGGAAGAGGCATGAACACTGAAGCTTTCTTT.

This sequence joins TRBV27 and TRBJ2-3, with TRBD2 identical over 14 bases. Germline values: CDR1 MNHEY, CDR2 SMNVEV (reference sequence). The CDR3 is made up of 17 amino acids. J gave up 5 bases and V 5 bases, and 9 bases lay outside the gene matches. For the CDR3, the DNA is TGTGCCAGCAGTCTCACGAGACTAGCGGGAGGGGGAGATACGCAGTATTTT. Protein sequence: CASSLTRLAGGGDTQYF.

The gene calls are TRBV27 and TRBJ2-7; 8 bases agree with TRBD1. CDR3 length: 14 residues. Losses at the gene ends were 5 bases for V and 5 bases for J; bases not matched to a gene: 8. Germline V CDR1 and CDR2: MNHEY, SMNVEV (reference sequence). DNA for the CDR3: TGTGCCAGCAGTCCAGGACAGGGTAACCACGAGCAGTACTTC. This sequence encodes CASSPGQGNHEQYF.

V usage is TRBV14 and J usage is TRBJ2-7; weak D call: TRBD2 (6 bases). The V and J ends lost 1 base and 12 bases respectively, with 19 bases between them. The germline CDR1 and CDR2 sequences are SGHDN and FVKESK. The CDR3 runs to 14 residues. The CDR3 nucleotides are TGTGCCAGCAGCCAAGTGGGCGGGGAGGTCGGCACGTACTTC. Translation gives CASSQVGGEVGTYF.

The rearrangement uses TRBV18 and TRBJ2-1; TRBD2 matches at 11 bases. CDR1 and CDR2 (germline): KGHSH, LQKENI. CDR3 length: 16 amino acids. V trimming: 6 bases; J trimming: 7 bases; junction bases outside the gene matches: 11. The CDR3 spells CASSSLAGGPWNEQFF. For the CDR3, the DNA is TGTGCCAGCTCTTCGTTAGCGGGAGGGCCGTGGAATGAGCAGTTCTTC.

The rearrangement uses TRBV7-6 and TRBJ2-6, with D possibly being TRBD2 (6 bases). The CDR3 is made up of 16 amino acids. CDR1 is SGHVS, CDR2 FNYEAQ, per germline. V was trimmed by 4 bases and J by 0 bases, leaving 10 bases between them. The CDR3 sequence: CASSSDGGSGANVLTF. Written as DNA, the CDR3 is TGTGCCAGCAGCTCGGACGGGGGCTCTGGGGCCAACGTCCTGACTTTC.

The chain has TRBV18 and TRBJ1-1, with D possibly matching TRBD1 (5 bases). CDR1 is KGHSH, CDR2 LQKENI, per germline. The CDR3 has 13 amino acids. V lost 6 bases and J 4 bases, leaving 12 bases between the germline ends. CDR3 nucleotides: TGTGCCAGCTCGCCCCAGGGAGGCACTGAAGCTTTCTTT. It translates to CASSPQGGTEAFF. The full variable domain, in which reference TRBV18 and TRBJ1-1 provide the parts outside the CDR3, is NAGVMQNPRHLVRRRGQEARLRCSPMKGHSHVYWYRQLPEEGLKFMVYLQKENIIDESGMPKERFSAEFPKEGPSILRIQQVVRGDSAAYFCASSPQGGTEAFFGQGTRLTVV.

This chain uses TRBV2 with TRBJ1-2; TRBD1 agrees at 7 bases. The CDR3 length is 13 residues. V shed 2 bases and J 6 bases; nucleotides not matched to a gene: 3. Germline assignment: CDR1 SNHLY and CDR2 FYNNEI. CDR3 sequence reads: CASSEIRGNGYTF. The CDR3 DNA is TGTGCCAGCAGTGAAATCAGGGGGAATGGCTACACCTTC.

This clone was counted only a few times. The chain is built from TRBV4-1 and TRBJ1-5; TRBD1 agrees at 7 bases. V trimming: 5 bases; J trimming: 3 bases; junction bases outside the gene matches: 7. The CDR3 spans 15 residues. Per the germline V gene, CDR1 is MGHRA and CDR2 is YSYEKL. In DNA form, the CDR3 reads TGCGCCAGCAGCTCCGGGGACAGTCACAATCAGCCCCAGCATTTT. Its translation: CASSSGDSHNQPQHF.

The chain joins TRBV16 to TRBJ1-1; D may be TRBD1 (6 bases). CDR1 KGHSY and CDR2 FQNENV come from the germline V gene. V was shortened by 4 bases and J by 3 bases, with 12 bases between the two germline ends. The CDR3 has 14 residues. The CDR3 sequence is CASSPRQDYTEAFF. The CDR3 nucleotides read TGTGCCAGCAGCCCCCGACAGGATTACACTGAAGCTTTCTTT.

This clone was picked up a small number of times. The J gene is TRBJ2-3, the V gene TRBV7-9; D gene unclear. The V and J ends lost 5 bases and 2 bases respectively, with 14 bases between them. In germline, CDR1 is SEHNR, CDR2 FQNEAQ (reference sequence). The CDR3 totals 15 residues. This CDR3 reads CASSRSVVATDTQYF. The CDR3, as DNA: TGTGCCAGCAGCCGGTCCGTAGTTGCCACAGATACGCAGTATTTT.

This clone appeared a single time. The chain employs TRBV5-1 and TRBJ1-1; no clear D. The germline CDR1 and CDR2 sequences are SGHRS and YFSETQ. The CDR3 has 14 residues. V dropped 2 bases and J dropped 8 bases, with 16 bases sitting between them. The chain's CDR3 is CASSFGDTRPEAFF. The CDR3 DNA reads TGCGCCAGCAGCTTCGGTGACACCCGACCCGAAGCTTTCTTT.

This sequence joins TRBV4-1 and TRBJ1-5; 11 positions agree with TRBD1. V gave up 4 bases and J gave up 4 bases; unmatched junction bases: 9. The CDR3 length is 17 residues. In germline, CDR1 is MGHRA, CDR2 YSYEKL. The CDR3 DNA reads TGCGCCAGCAGCCCCGGACAGGGGGCGGCGGGGAATCAGCCCCAGCATTTT. Amino acid sequence: CASSPGQGAAGNQPQHF.

This clone was picked up one time. This chain joins TRBV5-8 and TRBJ1-1, with D possibly TRBD1 on 5 matching bases. Germline V gives CDR1 SGHTS, CDR2 YDEGEE. The CDR3 runs 14 residues. Trimming removed 0 bases at V and 5 bases at J, with 11 bases between. The CDR3 DNA reads TGTGCCAGCAGCTTGGATTACAGGCGAACTGAAGCTTTCTTT. This sequence encodes CASSLDYRRTEAFF. The full variable domain, in which reference TRBV5-8 and TRBJ1-1 provide the parts outside the CDR3, is EAGVTQSPTHLIKTRGQQATLRCSPISGHTSVYWYQQALGLGLQFLLWYDEGEERNRGNFPPRFSGRQFPNYSSELNVNALELEDSALYLCASSLDYRRTEAFFGQGTRLTVV.

The V and J genes are TRBV7-2 and TRBJ2-2; TRBD2 agrees at 10 bases. Germline CDR1 and CDR2: SGHTA and FQGNSA. The CDR3 is 15 amino acids. Trimming at V came to 5 bases and at J to 2 bases, leaving 2 bases not matched to a gene. As DNA, the CDR3 is TGTGCCAGCAGCCAACTAGCGGGAAACACCGGGGAGCTGTTTTTT. As protein: CASSQLAGNTGELFF.

This chain uses TRBV7-9 with TRBJ2-2, with D unclear. V shed 0 bases and J shed 2 bases, with 10 bases lying between them. This CDR3 comprises 16 residues. Germline V CDR1 and CDR2: SEHNR, FQNEAQ (reference sequence). The CDR3 sequence is CASSLALALNTGELFF. Here the CDR3 DNA reads TGTGCCAGCAGCTTAGCGCTGGCATTAAACACCGGGGAGCTGTTTTTT.

The V and J genes are TRBV5-6 and TRBJ2-3, with no clear D. This CDR3 is built from 14 residues. Germline lookup yields CDR1 SGHDT and CDR2 YYEEEE. V was cut by 0 bases and J by 2 bases, with 7 bases left in between. The CDR3 bases are TGTGCCAGCAGCTTGGGCAGTTACACAGATACGCAGTATTTT. It specifies CASSLGSYTDTQYF.

The chain carries TRBV7-2 and TRBJ2-1, with 7 nucleotides matching TRBD1. Germline loops: CDR1 SGHTA, CDR2 FQGNSA. V trimming: 6 bases; J trimming: 2 bases; junction bases outside the gene matches: 1. The CDR3 is 13 amino acids. The CDR3 here is CASRTGPYNEQFF. For the CDR3, the DNA is TGTGCCAGCAGGACAGGGCCCTACAATGAGCAGTTCTTC.

The CDR3 DNA reads as TGCAGCGTGGGGGCAGGGGGAAATAGGGAGACCCAGTACTTC. Amino acid sequence: CSVGAGGNRETQYF. The chain employs TRBV29-1 and TRBJ2-5; 7 nucleotides agree with TRBD1. The CDR3 extends over 14 amino acids. J lost 5 bases, V lost 6 bases, and 12 bases had no gene match. Germline assignment: CDR1 SQVTM and CDR2 ANQGSEA.

The V call is TRBV6-4, the J call TRBJ1-1, with 11 bases matching TRBD1. In germline, CDR1 is MRHNA, CDR2 SNTAGT. Trimming removed 9 bases from V and 1 base from J; junction bases left unmatched: 7. The CDR3 length is 15 residues. The CDR3 spells CAREGQGAENTEAFF. The CDR3 nucleotides are TGTGCCAGGGAAGGACAGGGGGCTGAGAACACTGAAGCTTTCTTT.